Below are 20 T cell receptor beta chains sequenced from a single sample in a study of blood T cell repertoires in COVID-19. The repertoire was sequenced with immunoSEQ multiplex PCR; TCRdb's copy has only in-frame clones and lacks some. Among almost 400,000 clones listed, approximately 89% were seen once. The sequencing sample was made of PBMCs or T cells enriched from blood (not recorded which). Receptor source: a woman younger than 45 who had recovered from COVID-19.

V and J are TRBV5-1 and TRBJ2-2; 9 bases fit TRBD2. CDR1 and CDR2 (germline): SGHRS, YFSETQ. The CDR3 spans 16 residues. With 3 bases clipped from V and 7 bases from J, the junction kept 10 bases outside the gene matches. In DNA form, the CDR3 reads TGCGCCAGCAGCTCGGGGGCGAAGCGGGAGGTCGGGGAGCTGTTTTTT. Its translation: CASSSGAKREVGELFF. Full variable domain (rest looked up from reference TRBV5-1 and TRBJ2-2): KAGVTQTPRYLIKTRGQQVTLSCSPISGHRSVSWYQQTPGQGLQFLFEYFSETQRNKGNFPGRFSGRQFSNSRSEMNVSTLELGDSALYLCASSSGAKREVGELFFGEGSRLTVL.

This clone came up a few times. The rearrangement links TRBV27 to TRBJ1-2; D not certain. Germline values: CDR1 MNHEY, CDR2 SMNVEV (reference sequence). CDR3 length equals 13 residues. V was cut by 5 bases and J by 6 bases, with 13 bases left in between. In nucleotides, the CDR3 is TGTGCCAGCAGTAGTGCCCTCCGGGATGGCTACACCTTC. Its protein is CASSSALRDGYTF.

The J gene is TRBJ1-2, the V gene TRBV7-9; 7 bases are a match to TRBD1. This CDR3 has 15 residues. The J segment lost 6 bases and the V segment lost 1 base, leaving 8 bases of the junction unmatched. Germline V CDR1 and CDR2: SEHNR, FQNEAQ (reference sequence). The CDR3 protein is CASSLEGGAKDGYTF. CDR3 nucleotides: TGTGCCAGCAGCTTAGAAGGGGGCGCCAAGGATGGCTACACCTTC.

This clone was seen a few times. This chain connects TRBV4-1 to TRBJ2-1, with TRBD2 as a possible D gene (5 bases). The V end was cut by 1 base, the J end by 4 bases, with 5 bases between. CDR1 and CDR2 from the germline V gene are MGHRA and YSYEKL. This CDR3 has 13 amino acids. The CDR3 reads CASSQAGYNEQFF. The DNA of the CDR3 is TGCGCCAGCAGCCAAGCGGGGTACAATGAGCAGTTCTTC.

This chain uses TRBV7-2 with TRBJ2-7; 9 nucleotides match TRBD1. J gave up 0 bases and V 5 bases, and 8 bases lay outside the gene matches. Germline loops: CDR1 SGHTA, CDR2 FQGNSA. The CDR3 has 16 residues. Here the CDR3 reads CASSKGGTGISYEQYF. CDR3 coding DNA: TGTGCCAGCAGCAAAGGGGGGACAGGGATCTCCTACGAGCAGTACTTC.

The CDR3 reads CASRLTGTGVFGGYTF. In DNA, the CDR3 is TGTGCCAGCAGGCTCACCGGGACAGGGGTATTCGGTGGCTACACCTTC. V is TRBV28 and J is TRBJ1-2; 10 bases are a match to TRBD1. Looked up from germline, CDR1 is MDHEN and CDR2 is SYDVKM. V gave up 6 bases and J gave up 7 bases; unmatched junction bases: 14. There are 16 residues in the CDR3.

The V call is TRBV18, the J call TRBJ2-7, with D perhaps TRBD2 (5 bases). Germline assignment: CDR1 KGHSH and CDR2 LQKENI. The V end lost 3 bases, the J end lost 3 bases, and 12 bases lay between the germline ends. This CDR3 comprises 14 residues. CDR3 loop: CASSPQVGGYEQYF. CDR3 coding DNA: TGTGCCAGCTCACCCCAAGTAGGAGGCTACGAGCAGTACTTC.

V is TRBV11-3 and J is TRBJ2-5, with D perhaps TRBD2 (5 bases). This CDR3 contains 17 residues. Germline V lookup: CDR1 SGHNT, CDR2 YENEEA. The ends were cut back, 1 base at V and 1 base at J, with 16 bases in the middle. CDR3: CASSLGASGALQETQYF. CDR3 nucleotides: TGTGCCAGCAGCTTAGGAGCGAGCGGAGCCCTCCAAGAGACCCAGTACTTC.

This rearrangement joins TRBV11-2 to TRBJ2-7; tentative D call: TRBD2 (6 bases). This CDR3 is 18 amino acids long. The V and J ends lost 3 bases and 2 bases respectively, with 23 bases between them. Germline V gives CDR1 SGHAT, CDR2 FQNNGV. CDR3 nucleotide sequence: TGTGCCAGCAGCTTGGTCCGGGCGAGGCGGGATGATCCCTACGAGCAGTACTTC. Protein: CASSLVRARRDDPYEQYF.

V is TRBV27 and J is TRBJ1-5; 7 nucleotides line up with TRBD1. The CDR3 runs 15 residues. CDR1 MNHEY and CDR2 SMNVEV come from the germline V gene (reference sequence). Unmatched junction bases numbered 9, after V lost 9 bases and J lost 1 base. The CDR3: CASQLLQGSNQPQHF. CDR3 nucleotides: TGTGCCAGTCAACTACTACAGGGGAGCAATCAGCCCCAGCATTTT.

The rearrangement joins TRBV5-8 to TRBJ1-5; TRBD1 aligns across 11 bases. The V gene end was trimmed by 3 bases and the J gene end by 0 bases; junction bases not matched to a gene: 8. Germline V CDR1 and CDR2: SGHTS, YDEGEE. The CDR3 is 18 amino acids. CDR3 in DNA: TGTGCCAGCAGCTCTTGGACAGGGGGCTCTTTTAGCAATCAGCCCCAGCATTTT. Translation gives CASSSWTGGSFSNQPQHF.

This sequence joins TRBV19 and TRBJ2-7, with 8 bases aligning to TRBD1. V gave up 5 bases and J gave up 4 bases; unmatched junction bases: 10. CDR1 is LNHDA and CDR2 is SQIVND in the germline V gene (reference sequence). CDR3 size: 15 residues. Here the CDR3 reads CASSSSGQGRYEQYF. In DNA, the CDR3 is TGTGCCAGTAGTTCCTCCGGACAGGGCCGTTACGAGCAGTACTTC.

This clone was seen a few times. V and J are TRBV5-4 and TRBJ2-1; the match to TRBD1 covers 7 bases. The germline V gene has CDR1 SGHNT and CDR2 YYREEE (reference sequence). Trimming cost V 1 base and J 7 bases; bases outside gene matches: 20. The CDR3 length is 19 residues. This chain's CDR3 is CASSLFPKDRSLEGNEQFF. The CDR3 DNA is TGTGCCAGCAGCTTGTTTCCGAAGGACAGGAGCCTAGAAGGGAATGAGCAGTTCTTC.

This clone was seen a single time. The chain has TRBV29-1 and TRBJ1-1; 7 bases match TRBD1. The CDR3 runs to 13 residues. Germline V gene data show CDR1 as SQVTM and CDR2 as ANQGSEA. V lost 7 bases to trimming and J lost 1 base; unmatched junction nucleotides: 6. The CDR3 region has the DNA TGCAGCGGTAAACAGGGGACGAACACTGAAGCTTTCTTT. Translated, it gives CSGKQGTNTEAFF.

This clone was counted only a few times. The genes are TRBV6-5 and TRBJ2-5; 11 bases line up with TRBD2. This CDR3 comprises 15 residues. CDR1 and CDR2 (germline): MNHEY, SVGAGI. The trim removed 5 bases at V and 5 bases at J, leaving 7 bases unmatched. CDR3 nucleotides: TGTGCCAGCAGTCTAGCGGGGGGCATCGGGGAGACCCAGTACTTC. The encoded protein is CASSLAGGIGETQYF.

J is TRBJ2-1 and V is TRBV5-1; no clear D gene. V was shortened by 5 bases and J by 10 bases, with 13 bases between the two germline ends. The CDR3 runs 12 residues. Germline V gene sequence: CDR1 SGHRS, CDR2 YFSETQ. CDR3 bases: TGCGCCAGCAGTAAGGCTACCGGGGAGCAGTTCTTC. This sequence encodes CASSKATGEQFF.

This chain connects TRBV5-1 to TRBJ1-2, with TRBD1 as a possible D gene (6 bases). CDR1 SGHRS and CDR2 YFSETQ come from the germline V gene. V was trimmed by 1 base and J by 5 bases, leaving 15 bases between them. This CDR3 is 15 amino acids long. In DNA form, the CDR3 reads TGCGCCAGCAGCTTGATTCTGGGACACTCGTATGGCTACACCTTC. Amino acids: CASSLILGHSYGYTF. Variable domain in full (rest from reference TRBV5-1 and TRBJ1-2): KAGVTQTPRYLIKTRGQQVTLSCSPISGHRSVSWYQQTPGQGLQFLFEYFSETQRNKGNFPGRFSGRQFSNSRSEMNVSTLELGDSALYLCASSLILGHSYGYTFGSGTRLTVV.

The CDR3 DNA reads as TGCGCCAGCAGGCGGACAGGGGGCTATGGCTACACCTTC. Translation: CASRRTGGYGYTF. J is TRBJ1-2 and V is TRBV5-1; the match to TRBD1 covers 10 bases. Losses at the gene ends were 5 bases for V and 4 bases for J; bases not matched to a gene: 2. Germline loops: CDR1 SGHRS, CDR2 YFSETQ. The CDR3 is made up of 13 amino acids.

The CDR3 bases are TGCGCCAGCAGCAGGCCGGACAGGGCGAACACTGAAGCTTTCTTT. This sequence encodes CASSRPDRANTEAFF. The gene calls are TRBV5-1 and TRBJ1-1, with TRBD1 matching over 8 bases. CDR3 length: 15 amino acids. The V and J ends lost 4 bases and 1 base, in that order; junction bases with no gene match: 6. Germline CDR1 SGHRS, CDR2 YFSETQ.

The J gene is TRBJ2-4, the V gene TRBV5-1; D unresolved. The CDR3 sequence is 15 residues long. V lost 4 bases and J 1 base, leaving 12 bases between the germline ends. CDR1 and CDR2 from the germline V gene are SGHRS and YFSETQ. The CDR3 sequence: CASSPEQMAKNIQYF. CDR3 bases: TGCGCCAGCAGCCCTGAACAGATGGCCAAAAACATTCAGTACTTC.